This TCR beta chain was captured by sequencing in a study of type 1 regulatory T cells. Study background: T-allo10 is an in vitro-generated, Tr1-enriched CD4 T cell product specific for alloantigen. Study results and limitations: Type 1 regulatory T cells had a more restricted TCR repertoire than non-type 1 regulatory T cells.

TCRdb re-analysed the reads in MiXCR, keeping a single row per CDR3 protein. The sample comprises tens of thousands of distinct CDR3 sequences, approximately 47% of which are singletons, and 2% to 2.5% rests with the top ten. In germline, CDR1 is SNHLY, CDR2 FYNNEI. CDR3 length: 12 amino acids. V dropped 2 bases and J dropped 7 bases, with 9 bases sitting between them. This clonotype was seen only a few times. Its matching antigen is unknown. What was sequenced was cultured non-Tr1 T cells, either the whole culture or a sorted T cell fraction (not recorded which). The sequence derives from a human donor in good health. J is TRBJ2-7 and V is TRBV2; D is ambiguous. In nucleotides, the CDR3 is TGTGCCAGCAGTGAACCGCCAGCTGAGCAGTACTTC. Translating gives CASSEPPAEQYF.